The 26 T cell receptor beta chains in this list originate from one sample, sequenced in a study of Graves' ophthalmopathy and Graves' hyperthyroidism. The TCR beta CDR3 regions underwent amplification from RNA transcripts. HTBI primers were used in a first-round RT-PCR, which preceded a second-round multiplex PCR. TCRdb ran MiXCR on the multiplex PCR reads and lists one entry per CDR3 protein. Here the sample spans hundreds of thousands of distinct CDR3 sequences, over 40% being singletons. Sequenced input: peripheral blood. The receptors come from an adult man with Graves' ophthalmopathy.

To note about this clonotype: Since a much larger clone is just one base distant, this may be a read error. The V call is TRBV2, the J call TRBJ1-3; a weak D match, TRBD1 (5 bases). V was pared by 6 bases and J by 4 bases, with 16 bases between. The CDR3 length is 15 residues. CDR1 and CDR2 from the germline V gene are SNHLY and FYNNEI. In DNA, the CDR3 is TGTGCCAGCAGGGGCGACAGCGGACGGGGAAACACCATATATTTT. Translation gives CASRGDSGRGNTIYF.

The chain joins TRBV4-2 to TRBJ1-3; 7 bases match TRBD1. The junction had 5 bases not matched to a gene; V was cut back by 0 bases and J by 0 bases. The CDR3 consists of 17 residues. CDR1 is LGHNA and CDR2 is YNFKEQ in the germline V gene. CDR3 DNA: TGTGCCAGCAGCCAAGACGCGGCAGGGGGCTCTGGAAACACCATATATTTT. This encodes CASSQDAAGGSGNTIYF.

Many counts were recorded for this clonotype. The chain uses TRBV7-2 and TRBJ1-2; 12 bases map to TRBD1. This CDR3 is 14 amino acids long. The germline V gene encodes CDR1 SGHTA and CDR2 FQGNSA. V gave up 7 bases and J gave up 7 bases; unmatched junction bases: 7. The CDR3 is CASTSGQGAFGYTF. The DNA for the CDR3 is TGTGCCAGCACCTCGGGACAGGGGGCTTTTGGCTACACCTTC.

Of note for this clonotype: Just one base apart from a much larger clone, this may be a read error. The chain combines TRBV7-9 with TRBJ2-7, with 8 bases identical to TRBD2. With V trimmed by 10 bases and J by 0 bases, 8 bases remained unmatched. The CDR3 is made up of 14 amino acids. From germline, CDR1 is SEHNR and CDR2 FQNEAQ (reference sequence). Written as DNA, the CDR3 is TGTGCCATCACCCCCAGCGGGGGCTCCTACGAGCAGTACTTC. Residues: CAITPSGGSYEQYF.

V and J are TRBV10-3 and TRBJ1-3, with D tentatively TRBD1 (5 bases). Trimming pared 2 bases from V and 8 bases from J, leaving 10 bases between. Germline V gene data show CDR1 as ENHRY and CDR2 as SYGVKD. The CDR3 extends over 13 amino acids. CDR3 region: CAISEPGRDTIYF. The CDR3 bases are TGTGCCATCAGTGAGCCAGGGAGAGACACCATATATTTT.

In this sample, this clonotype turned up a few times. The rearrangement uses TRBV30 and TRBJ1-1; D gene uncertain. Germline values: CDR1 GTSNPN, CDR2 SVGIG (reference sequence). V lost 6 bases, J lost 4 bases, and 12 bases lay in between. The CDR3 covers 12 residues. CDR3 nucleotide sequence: TGTGCCTGTACAGCCCGGTCCACTGAAGCTTTCTTT. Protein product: CACTARSTEAFF.

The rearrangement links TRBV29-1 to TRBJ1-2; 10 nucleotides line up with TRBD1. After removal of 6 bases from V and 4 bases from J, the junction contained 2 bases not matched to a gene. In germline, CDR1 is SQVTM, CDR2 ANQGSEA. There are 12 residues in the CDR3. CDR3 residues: CSVDRGTYGYTF. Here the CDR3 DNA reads TGCAGCGTGGACAGGGGGACCTATGGCTACACCTTC.

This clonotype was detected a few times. The CDR3 DNA follows: TGCGCCAGCACTATCACACGCGGGAGGATGAACACCGGGGAGCTGTTTTTT. Amino acids: CASTITRGRMNTGELFF. The chain combines TRBV5-1 with TRBJ2-2, with TRBD2 matching over 8 bases. The CDR3 is 17 residues long. Trimming removed 6 bases from V and 1 base from J; junction bases left unmatched: 11. Germline loops: CDR1 SGHRS, CDR2 YFSETQ.

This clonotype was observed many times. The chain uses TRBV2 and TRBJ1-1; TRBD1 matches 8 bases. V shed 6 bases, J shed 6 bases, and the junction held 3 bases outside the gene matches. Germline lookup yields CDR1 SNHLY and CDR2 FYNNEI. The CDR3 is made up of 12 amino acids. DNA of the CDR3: TGTGCCAGCAGCCTACAGGGGGCTGAAGCTTTCTTT. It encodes CASSLQGAEAFF. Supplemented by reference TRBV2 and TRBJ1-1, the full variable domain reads EPEVTQTPSHQVTQMGQEVILRCVPISNHLYFYWYRQILGQKVEFLVSFYNNEISEKSEIFDDQFSVERPDGSNFTLKIRSTKLEDSAMYFCASSLQGAEAFFGQGTRLTVV.

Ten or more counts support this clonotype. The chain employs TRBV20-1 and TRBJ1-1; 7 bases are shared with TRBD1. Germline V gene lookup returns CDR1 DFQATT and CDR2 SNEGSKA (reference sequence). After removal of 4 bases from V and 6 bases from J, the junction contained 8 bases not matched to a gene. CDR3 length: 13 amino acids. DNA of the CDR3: TGCAGTGCTATACAGGGGACCAACCCTGAAGCTTTCTTT. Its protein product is CSAIQGTNPEAFF.

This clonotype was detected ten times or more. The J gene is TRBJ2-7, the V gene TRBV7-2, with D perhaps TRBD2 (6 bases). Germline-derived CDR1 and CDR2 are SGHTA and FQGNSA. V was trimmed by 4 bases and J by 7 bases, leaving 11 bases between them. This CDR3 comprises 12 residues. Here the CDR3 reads CASSWTGGEQYF. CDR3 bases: TGTGCCAGCAGCTGGACTGGGGGGGAGCAGTACTTC.

This CDR3 reads CASSSNSPGLANTDTQYF. In DNA form, the CDR3 reads TGTGCCAGCAGCTCCAATAGTCCGGGACTAGCGAACACAGATACGCAGTATTTT. The chain links TRBV7-9 to TRBJ2-3, with 10 bases identical to TRBD2. The trim removed 4 bases at V and 2 bases at J, leaving 12 bases unmatched. Germline V gene sequence: CDR1 SEHNR, CDR2 FQNEAQ (reference sequence). This CDR3 region has 18 residues.

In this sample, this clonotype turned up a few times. The CDR3 sequence: CAKGQGANEQFF. As DNA, the CDR3 is TGTGCCAAGGGACAGGGGGCTAATGAGCAGTTCTTC. The chain uses TRBV2 and TRBJ2-1, with 12 bases identical to TRBD1. CDR3 length: 12 residues. The germline CDR1 and CDR2 sequences are SNHLY and FYNNEI. V shed 10 bases, J shed 7 bases, and the junction held 2 bases outside the gene matches. Supplemented by reference TRBV2 and TRBJ2-1, the full variable domain reads EPEVTQTPSHQVTQMGQEVILRCVPISNHLYFYWYRQILGQKVEFLVSFYNNEISEKSEIFDDQFSVERPDGSNFTLKIRSTKLEDSAMYFCAKGQGANEQFFGPGTRLTVL.

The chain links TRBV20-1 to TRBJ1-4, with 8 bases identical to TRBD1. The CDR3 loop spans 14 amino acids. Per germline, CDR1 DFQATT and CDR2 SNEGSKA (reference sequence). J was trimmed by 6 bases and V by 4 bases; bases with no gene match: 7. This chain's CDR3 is CSATWTGTHEKLFF. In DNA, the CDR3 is TGCAGTGCTACCTGGACAGGGACTCATGAAAAACTGTTTTTT.

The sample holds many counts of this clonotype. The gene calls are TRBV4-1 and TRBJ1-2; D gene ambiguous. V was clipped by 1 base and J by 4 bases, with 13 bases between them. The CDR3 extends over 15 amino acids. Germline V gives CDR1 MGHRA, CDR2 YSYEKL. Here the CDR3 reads CASSQVVAAGYGYTF. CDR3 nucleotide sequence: TGCGCCAGCAGCCAAGTGGTCGCGGCGGGCTATGGCTACACCTTC.

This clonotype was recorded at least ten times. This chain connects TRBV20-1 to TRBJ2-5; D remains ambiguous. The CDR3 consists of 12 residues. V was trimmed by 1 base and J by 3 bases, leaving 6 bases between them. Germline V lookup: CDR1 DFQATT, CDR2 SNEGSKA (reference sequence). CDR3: CSARALEETQYF. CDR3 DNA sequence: TGCAGTGCTAGAGCCTTAGAAGAGACCCAGTACTTC.

CDR3 DNA: TGTGCCAGCAGTTACTCTGGTGCAACTAATGAAAAACTGTTTTTT. Its protein is CASSYSGATNEKLFF. J is TRBJ1-4 and V is TRBV6-5; D remains unclear. Germline V gives CDR1 MNHEY, CDR2 SVGAGI. With 0 bases removed from V and 0 bases from J, the gap between germline ends came to 5 bases. The CDR3 extends over 15 amino acids.

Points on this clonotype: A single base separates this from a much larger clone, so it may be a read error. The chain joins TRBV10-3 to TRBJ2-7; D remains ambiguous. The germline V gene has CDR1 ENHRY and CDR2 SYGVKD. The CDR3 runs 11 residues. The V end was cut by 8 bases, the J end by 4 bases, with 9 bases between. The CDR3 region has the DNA TGTGCCATCGGCCCCGGATACGAGCAGTACTTC. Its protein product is CAIGPGYEQYF.

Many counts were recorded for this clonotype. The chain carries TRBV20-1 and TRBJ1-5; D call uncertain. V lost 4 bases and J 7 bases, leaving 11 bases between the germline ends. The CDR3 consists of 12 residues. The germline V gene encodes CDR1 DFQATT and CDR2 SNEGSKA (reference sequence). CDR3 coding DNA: TGCAGTGCTATAATACAGCCCCAGCCCCAGCATTTT. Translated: CSAIIQPQPQHF.

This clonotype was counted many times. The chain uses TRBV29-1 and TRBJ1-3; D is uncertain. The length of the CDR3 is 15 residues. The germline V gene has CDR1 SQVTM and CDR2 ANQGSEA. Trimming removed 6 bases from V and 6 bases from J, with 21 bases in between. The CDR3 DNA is TGCAGCGTGCATAACAGCAGCGGGAAGATAAACACCATATATTTT. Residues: CSVHNSSGKINTIYF.

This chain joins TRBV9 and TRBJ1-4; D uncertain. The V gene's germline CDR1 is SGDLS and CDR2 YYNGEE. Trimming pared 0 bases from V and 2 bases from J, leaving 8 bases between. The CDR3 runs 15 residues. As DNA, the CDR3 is TGTGCCAGCAGCGTAGGGCGAGGGACTAATGAAAAACTGTTTTTT. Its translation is CASSVGRGTNEKLFF.

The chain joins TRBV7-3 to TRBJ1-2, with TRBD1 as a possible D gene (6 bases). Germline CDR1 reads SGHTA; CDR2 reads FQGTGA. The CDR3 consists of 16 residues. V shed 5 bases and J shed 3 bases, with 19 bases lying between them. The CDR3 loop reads CASSPAGEDSHYGYTF. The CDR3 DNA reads TGTGCCAGCAGCCCAGCCGGGGAGGACAGCCACTATGGCTACACCTTC.

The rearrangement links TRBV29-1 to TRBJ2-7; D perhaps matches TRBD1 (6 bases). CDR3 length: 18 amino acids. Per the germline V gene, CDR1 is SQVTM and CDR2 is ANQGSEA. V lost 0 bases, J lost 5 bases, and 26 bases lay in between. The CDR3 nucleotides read TGCAGCGTTGAAGACGCCGAGGAGACAGGAAAGGTGTTCGACGAGCAGTACTTC. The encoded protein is CSVEDAEETGKVFDEQYF.

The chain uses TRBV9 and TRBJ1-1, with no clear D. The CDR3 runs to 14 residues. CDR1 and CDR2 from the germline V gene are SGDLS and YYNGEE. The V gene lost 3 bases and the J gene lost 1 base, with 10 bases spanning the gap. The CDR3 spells CASSASVQNTEAFF. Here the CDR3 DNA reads TGTGCCAGCAGCGCCTCCGTTCAGAACACTGAAGCTTTCTTT.

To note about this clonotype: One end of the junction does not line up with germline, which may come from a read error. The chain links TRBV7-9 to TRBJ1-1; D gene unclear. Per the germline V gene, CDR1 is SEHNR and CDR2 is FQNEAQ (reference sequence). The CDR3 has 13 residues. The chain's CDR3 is CASSQEFETEAFF. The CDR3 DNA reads TGCGCCAGCAGCCAAGAGTTTGAGACTGAAGCTTTCTTT.

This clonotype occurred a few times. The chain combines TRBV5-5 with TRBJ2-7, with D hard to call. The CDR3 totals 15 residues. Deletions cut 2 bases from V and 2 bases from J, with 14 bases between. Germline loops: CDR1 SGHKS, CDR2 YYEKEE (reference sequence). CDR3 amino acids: CASSLVLGYTYEQYF. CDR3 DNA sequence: TGTGCCAGCAGCTTAGTTTTGGGGTATACCTACGAGCAGTACTTC.